Below, one T cell receptor beta chain is given with its context. The antigen remains undetermined. This record belongs to a study of Ad26.COV2.S vaccination and SARS-CoV-2 variants. Study details: The study gave Ad26.COV2.S intramuscularly, once or twice 56 days apart. Study-wide findings and caveats: Vaccine recipients showed a spike-specific TCR breadth that was higher than in placebo recipients.

Germline V lookup: CDR1 SGHNT, CDR2 YYREEE (reference sequence). Germline trimming cut 3 bases from V and 6 bases from J; bases unmatched to any gene: 7. This CDR3 is built from 14 residues. Repertoires were generated with immunoSEQ multiplex PCR, while TCRdb's copy carries only in-frame clones and drops some. The profile shows roughly 320,000 clones, roughly 84% of them singletons. The treatment here: around 19 received Ad26.COV2.S at low or high dose, single or two shots; about 5 received placebo; per-sample allocation not given. Vaccine and placebo recipients were sampled on day 63 after the first injection.

This clonotype was obtained from a person between 18 and 59 years old who received the Ad26.COV2.S COVID-19 vaccine or a placebo. The V and J genes are TRBV5-4 and TRBJ2-3; 7 nucleotides match TRBD2. Sequenced here: peripheral blood, sampled in a trial of Ad26.COV2.S vaccine versus placebo. The CDR3 protein is CASSSGLPPDTQYF. Written as DNA, the CDR3 is TGTGCCAGCAGCTCGGGACTACCCCCGGATACGCAGTATTTT.